The 9 T cell receptor beta chains listed next were all sequenced from one sample in a study of beta chain features in type 1 diabetes. Regarding the study as a whole: TCRB CDR3s were moderately but significantly shorter in Type 1 diabetes patients in all four CD4+ subsets.

The investigators reverse transcribed all of the isolated RNA, so they sequenced expressed TCRB transcripts. Profiling relied on immunoSEQ multiplex PCR, and the TCRdb table lists in-frame clones only, not all of them. This table has hundreds of thousands of clones, roughly 12% appearing once. Their target antigens are unknown. The sample was naive CD4+ T cells from blood. Receptors originate from a man younger than 35 with type 1 diabetes.

The chain combines TRBV2 with TRBJ1-1; D is unresolved. The V end lost 6 bases, the J end lost 1 base, and 12 bases lay between the germline ends. CDR1 and CDR2 from the germline V gene are SNHLY and FYNNEI. The CDR3 totals 14 residues. This CDR3 reads CASRAERSNTEAFF. The CDR3 coding sequence is TGTGCCAGCAGGGCGGAGAGATCGAACACTGAAGCTTTCTTT.

J is TRBJ2-5 and V is TRBV2; TRBD1 agrees at 10 bases. CDR1 is SNHLY, CDR2 FYNNEI, per germline. Trimming removed 4 bases from V and 1 base from J; junction bases left unmatched: 3. CDR3 size: 15 residues. DNA for the CDR3: TGTGCCAGCAGTGCTAGACAGGGGGCCCAAGAGACCCAGTACTTC. Translation gives CASSARQGAQETQYF.

This clone has just a few counts. The chain uses TRBV19 and TRBJ1-1, with D possibly TRBD1 on 5 matching bases. The CDR3 totals 12 residues. Germline V CDR1 and CDR2: LNHDA, SQIVND (reference sequence). V lost 6 bases, J lost 10 bases, and 15 bases lay in between. The CDR3 here is CASSLVKGRAFF. CDR3 DNA: TGTGCCAGTAGCCTCGTGAAGGGGCGAGCTTTCTTT.

As regards this clone: Other DNA sequences in the same sample also yield this CDR3. This rearrangement joins TRBV30 to TRBJ1-1, with D possibly TRBD1 on 5 matching bases. Germline V gene sequence: CDR1 GTSNPN, CDR2 SVGIG (reference sequence). CDR3 size: 13 residues. Trimming shortened V by 0 bases and J by 3 bases, and 8 bases separated the two germline ends. The CDR3 DNA sequence: TGTGCCTGGAGTGTCCTGGGGGACACTGAAGCTTTCTTT. Protein product: CAWSVLGDTEAFF.

This clone was counted between two and nine times. The V gene is TRBV16, the J gene TRBJ1-2; maybe TRBD1 (5 bases). CDR1 is KGHSY and CDR2 is FQNENV in the germline V gene. V lost 5 bases and J lost 4, with 14 bases in between. The CDR3 is 14 residues long. The DNA for the CDR3 is TGTGCCAGCAGCAAAGGGGAGGGTTTCTATGGCTACACCTTC. The encoded protein is CASSKGEGFYGYTF.

This clone has only a few counts. This chain joins TRBV7-2 and TRBJ1-1; D uncertain. Germline V lookup: CDR1 SGHTA, CDR2 FQGNSA. This CDR3 region has 15 residues. V was shortened by 0 bases and J by 6 bases, with 14 bases between the two germline ends. The CDR3, as DNA: TGTGCCAGCAGCTTAGCGGTGGCAGGAGTTTCTGAAGCTTTCTTT. Protein: CASSLAVAGVSEAFF.

This clone was detected only a few times. The same CDR3 arises from other DNA sequences in this sample as well. The rearrangement links TRBV30 to TRBJ1-2; no reliable D call. The CDR3 has 12 residues. The V gene lost 0 bases and the J gene lost 7 bases, with 9 bases spanning the gap. Germline V gene sequence: CDR1 GTSNPN, CDR2 SVGIG (reference sequence). The CDR3 region is CAWSVGGSGYTF. CDR3 nucleotide sequence: TGTGCCTGGAGTGTAGGCGGATCTGGCTACACCTTC. Using reference TRBV30 and TRBJ1-2 for the parts outside the CDR3, the full variable domain is SQTIHQWPATLVQPVGSPLSLECTVEGTSNPNLYWYRQAAGRGLQLLFYSVGIGQISSEVPQNLSASRPQDRQFILSSKKLLLSDSGFYLCAWSVGGSGYTFGSGTRLTVV.

This clone was seen a handful of times. The chain employs TRBV11-2 and TRBJ2-2; D is uncertain. Germline CDR1 and CDR2: SGHAT and FQNNGV. This CDR3 has 12 residues. V was pared by 8 bases and J by 8 bases, with 12 bases between. The CDR3 region has the DNA TGTGCCAGCCGCAGAGTATCTGGGGAGCTGTTTTTT. The encoded protein is CASRRVSGELFF.

This clone was detected a few times. J is TRBJ1-4 and V is TRBV6-6; unclear D gene. Trimming took 4 bases from V and 8 from J, leaving 8 bases between them. The CDR3 sequence is 12 residues long. The germline gives CDR1 MNHNY, CDR2 SVGAGI (reference sequence). CDR3 sequence (DNA): TGTGCCAGCAGTTCACGACTCGAAAAACTGTTTTTT. It specifies CASSSRLEKLFF.